Presented here are 9 T cell receptor beta chains from one specimen sequenced in a study of beta chain features in type 1 diabetes. Every bit of the isolated RNA underwent reverse transcription, so sequencing read expressed TCRB transcripts. The protocol was immunoSEQ multiplex PCR, while the TCRdb copy is restricted to in-frame clones and leaves out a portion. The sample has 310,000 or so clones, around 8% seen once; the top ten hold around 0.44%. The sample consisted of central memory CD4+ T cells from blood. These receptors originate from a woman aged 18-30 years in good health.

This clone was counted a few times. The chain carries TRBV9 and TRBJ2-1; 8 positions match TRBD1. Germline V gives CDR1 SGDLS, CDR2 YYNGEE. J gave up 6 bases and V 3 bases, and 8 bases lay outside the gene matches. The CDR3 extends over 15 amino acids. Written as DNA, the CDR3 is TGTGCCAGCAGCGGACAGGGGTTATCGGGCAATGAGCAGTTCTTC. As protein: CASSGQGLSGNEQFF.

This clone turned up a few times. The V and J genes are TRBV5-1 and TRBJ2-5, with 8 bases identical to TRBD1. J gave up 5 bases and V 7 bases, and 10 bases lay outside the gene matches. Germline lookup yields CDR1 SGHRS and CDR2 YFSETQ. CDR3 length: 14 residues. The chain's CDR3 is CASSGTGLPETQYF. The CDR3 nucleotides read TGCGCCAGCTCTGGGACAGGCCTACCGGAGACCCAGTACTTC.

The rearrangement uses TRBV11-1 and TRBJ1-2; D ambiguous. Germline V CDR1 and CDR2: SGHAT, FQDESV (reference sequence). The CDR3 loop spans 12 amino acids. Trimming shortened V by 1 base and J by 7 bases, and 7 bases separated the two germline ends. CDR3 loop: CASSLDGVGYTF. The CDR3 bases are TGTGCCAGCAGCTTAGATGGGGTTGGCTACACCTTC.

This clone was detected a few times. This sequence joins TRBV7-2 and TRBJ2-3; 7 nucleotides line up with TRBD2. V dropped 1 base and J dropped 4; count of bases not matched to a gene: 14. The CDR3 is 18 residues long. Germline CDR1 reads SGHTA; CDR2 reads FQGNSA. CDR3 sequence (DNA): TGTGCCAGCAGCTTAGAAAGGCAGTGGGAGGGCCTCTCAGATACGCAGTATTTT. Amino acid sequence: CASSLERQWEGLSDTQYF.

This clone was seen ten or more times. The chain combines TRBV6-6 with TRBJ2-3; no clear D gene. The CDR3 has 13 amino acids. Looked up from germline, CDR1 is MNHNY and CDR2 is SVGAGI (reference sequence). Trimming pared 6 bases from V and 0 bases from J, leaving 7 bases between. Here the CDR3 reads CASRLGSTDTQYF. The CDR3 DNA reads TGTGCCAGCAGGCTAGGAAGCACAGATACGCAGTATTTT.

The sample holds a few counts of this clone. The gene calls are TRBV29-1 and TRBJ1-1, with D unresolved. Deletions cut 4 bases from V and 3 bases from J, with 9 bases between. Germline CDR1 and CDR2: SQVTM and ANQGSEA. This CDR3 is built from 12 residues. CDR3 in amino acids: CSVGYVDTEAFF. The CDR3 bases are TGCAGCGTTGGATACGTCGACACTGAAGCTTTCTTT.

A word on this clone: This specimen includes other DNA sequences encoding the same CDR3. V is TRBV7-9 and J is TRBJ2-1, with D maybe TRBD2 (6 bases). V was pared by 5 bases and J by 8 bases, with 13 bases between. Per the germline V gene, CDR1 is SEHNR and CDR2 is FQNEAQ (reference sequence). The CDR3 is 13 residues long. This chain's CDR3 is CASSETSGHEQFF. The CDR3 DNA sequence: TGTGCCAGCAGCGAGACAAGCGGGCATGAGCAGTTCTTC.

This clone was detected many times. The chain recombines TRBV4-3 with TRBJ2-2; 7 bases fit TRBD1. The CDR3 extends over 17 amino acids. V was pared by 3 bases and J by 6 bases, with 13 bases of the junction left unmatched. Germline V gene sequence: CDR1 LGHNA, CDR2 YSLEER. The CDR3 nucleotides are TGCGCCAGCAGCCAGAGGTCTACAGGGGCCCGGGCCGGGGAGCTGTTTTTT. Translating it yields CASSQRSTGARAGELFF.

The chain joins TRBV28 to TRBJ2-7; D perhaps matches TRBD2 (5 bases). CDR1 is MDHEN and CDR2 is SYDVKM in the germline V gene. V lost 7 bases, J lost 2 bases, and 12 bases lay in between. CDR3 size: 13 residues. The CDR3 sequence is CASIHREAYEQYF. The CDR3 bases are TGTGCCAGCATTCACCGGGAAGCCTACGAGCAGTACTTC. The whole variable domain, filled in from reference TRBV28 and TRBJ2-7, reads DVKVTQSSRYLVKRTGEKVFLECVQDMDHENMFWYRQDPGLGLRLIYFSYDVKMKEKGDIPEGYSVSREKKERFSLILESASTNQTSMYLCASIHREAYEQYFGPGTRLTVT.